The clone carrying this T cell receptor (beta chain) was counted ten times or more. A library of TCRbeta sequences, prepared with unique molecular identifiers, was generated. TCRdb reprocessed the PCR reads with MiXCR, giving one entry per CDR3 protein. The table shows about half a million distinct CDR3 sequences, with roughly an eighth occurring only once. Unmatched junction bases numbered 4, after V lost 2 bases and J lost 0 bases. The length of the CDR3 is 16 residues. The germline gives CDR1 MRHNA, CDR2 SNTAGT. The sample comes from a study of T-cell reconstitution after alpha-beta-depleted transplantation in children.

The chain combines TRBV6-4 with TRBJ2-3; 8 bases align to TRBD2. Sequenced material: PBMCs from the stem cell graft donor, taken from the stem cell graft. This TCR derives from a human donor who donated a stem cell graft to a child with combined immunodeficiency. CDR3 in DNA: TGTGCCAGCAGTGACGGAGCTAGCGGGAGCACAGATACGCAGTATTTT. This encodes CASSDGASGSTDTQYF.